Sequencing of this TCR beta chain was carried out in a study of blood T cells in healthy people across ages. Study-level results: Significant beta diversity loss was already apparent by age approximately 40, declining roughly linearly.

It was with a sample-barcoded 5' primer and a J-beta primer mix that a second PCR of roughly 7 to 12 cycles was run. In TCRdb, the 5' RACE reads were re-called with MiXCR into one record per CDR3 protein. The data contain around 1,900,000 distinct CDR3 sequences, more than 35% of them singletons. Concerning this clonotype itself: Antigen unknown.

Sequencing used blood. The TCR was taken from a human donor in good health.

CDR3 nucleotide sequence: TGCGCCAGCAGCCAAGATCCGGGACATACCCTCTATGGCTACACCTTC. Its translation is CASSQDPGHTLYGYTF. The rearrangement joins TRBV4-3 to TRBJ1-2; D is possibly TRBD1 (6 bases). Germline-derived CDR1 and CDR2 are LGHNA and YSLEER. The CDR3 extends over 16 amino acids. Trimming removed 0 bases from V and 4 bases from J, with 15 bases in between.